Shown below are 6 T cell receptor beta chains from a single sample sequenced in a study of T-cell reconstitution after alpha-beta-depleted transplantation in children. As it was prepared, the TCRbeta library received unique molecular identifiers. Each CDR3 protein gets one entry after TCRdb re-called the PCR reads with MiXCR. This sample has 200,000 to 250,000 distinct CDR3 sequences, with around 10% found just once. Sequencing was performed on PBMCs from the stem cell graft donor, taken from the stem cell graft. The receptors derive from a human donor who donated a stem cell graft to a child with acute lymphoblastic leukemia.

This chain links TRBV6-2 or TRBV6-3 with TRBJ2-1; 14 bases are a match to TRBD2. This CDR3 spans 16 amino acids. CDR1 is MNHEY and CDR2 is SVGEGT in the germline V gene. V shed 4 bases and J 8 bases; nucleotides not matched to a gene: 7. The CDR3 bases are TGTGCCAGCAGTTTTCGACTAGCGGGGGGGCAGGATGAGCAGTTCTTC. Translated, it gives CASSFRLAGGQDEQFF.

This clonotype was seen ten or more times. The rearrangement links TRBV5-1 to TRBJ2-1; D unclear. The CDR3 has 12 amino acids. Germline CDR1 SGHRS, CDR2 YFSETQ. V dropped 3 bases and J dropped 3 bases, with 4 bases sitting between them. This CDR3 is CASSSNYNEQFF. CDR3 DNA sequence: TGCGCCAGCAGCTCAAACTACAATGAGCAGTTCTTC.

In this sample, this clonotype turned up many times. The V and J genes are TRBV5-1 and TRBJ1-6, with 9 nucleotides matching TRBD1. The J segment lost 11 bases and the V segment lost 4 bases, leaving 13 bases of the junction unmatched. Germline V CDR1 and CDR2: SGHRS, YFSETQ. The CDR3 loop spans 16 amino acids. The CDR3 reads CASSPGTGFESAPLHF. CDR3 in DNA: TGCGCCAGCAGCCCCGGGACAGGGTTTGAGAGTGCACCCCTCCACTTT.

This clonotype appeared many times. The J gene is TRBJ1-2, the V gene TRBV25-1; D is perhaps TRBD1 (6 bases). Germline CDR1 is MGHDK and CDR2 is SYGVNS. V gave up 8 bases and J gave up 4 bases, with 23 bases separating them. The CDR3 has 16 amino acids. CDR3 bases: TGTGCCAGCTCGGGGGGAACGTTTTGGGACACCTATGGCTACACCTTC. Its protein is CASSGGTFWDTYGYTF.

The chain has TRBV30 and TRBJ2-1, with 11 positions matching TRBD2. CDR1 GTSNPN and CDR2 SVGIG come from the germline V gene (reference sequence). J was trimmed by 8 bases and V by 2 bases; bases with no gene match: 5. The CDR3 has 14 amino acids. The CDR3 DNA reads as TGTGCCTGGAGTCCACTAGCGGGGGTAGATGAGCAGTTCTTC. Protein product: CAWSPLAGVDEQFF.

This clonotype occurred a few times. The CDR3 sequence: CASSTGQGVNEQYF. The CDR3 DNA sequence: TGTGCCAGCAGCACAGGACAGGGTGTTAACGAGCAGTACTTC. The chain uses TRBV5-4 and TRBJ2-7; 8 nucleotides match TRBD1. The CDR3 totals 14 residues. Germline CDR1 reads SGHNT; CDR2 reads YYREEE (reference sequence). Germline trimming cut 4 bases from V and 5 bases from J; bases unmatched to any gene: 8.